The next 13 T cell receptor beta chains were all read from a single sample in a study of cytomegalovirus exposure and HLA in healthy donors. The PCR used 60 Vbeta and 13 Jbeta primers. TCRdb keeps only in-frame clones here, not all; method: immunoSEQ multiplex PCR. The sample contains 150,000 to 200,000 clones, 77% of which appear only once. Sequencing was done on a sample of PBMCs. The receptor source for this set is a young woman in good health and CMV-seropositive.

The V and J genes are TRBV10-3 and TRBJ2-3; 11 bases fit TRBD1. The length of the CDR3 is 18 residues. V lost 4 bases and J lost 4; bases outside the gene matches: 13. Germline CDR1 reads ENHRY; CDR2 reads SYGVKD. CDR3 amino acids: CAISGPGQGERRADTQYF. The DNA for the CDR3 is TGTGCCATCAGTGGACCGGGACAGGGGGAACGAAGGGCAGATACGCAGTATTTT.

The chain uses TRBV11-2 and TRBJ2-3; 7 positions match TRBD2. The germline V gene has CDR1 SGHAT and CDR2 FQNNGV. The V gene end was trimmed by 5 bases and the J gene end by 1 base; junction bases not matched to a gene: 12. The CDR3 is made up of 17 amino acids. The CDR3 loop reads CASSRDYSGGGTDTQYF. The CDR3 DNA follows: TGTGCCAGCAGCAGGGACTATAGCGGAGGGGGCACAGATACGCAGTATTTT. The whole variable domain, remainder taken from reference TRBV11-2 and TRBJ2-3, is EAGVAQSPRYKIIEKRQSVAFWCNPISGHATLYWYQQILGQGPKLLIQFQNNGVVDDSQLPKDRFSAERLKGVDSTLKIQPAKLEDSAVYLCASSRDYSGGGTDTQYFGPGTRLTVL.

A few counts support this clone. The chain couples TRBV7-3 to TRBJ1-1, with D uncertain. The CDR3 has 13 residues. The V end was cut by 2 bases, the J end by 3 bases, with 7 bases between. Germline lookup yields CDR1 SGHTA and CDR2 FQGTGA. DNA of the CDR3: TGTGCCAGCAGCTTATTCTTAGACACTGAAGCTTTCTTT. Amino acids: CASSLFLDTEAFF.

The V call is TRBV2, the J call TRBJ2-7; 13 bases are shared with TRBD2. Germline CDR1 and CDR2: SNHLY and FYNNEI. V was clipped by 6 bases and J by 5 bases; unmatched bases: 4. The CDR3 runs to 14 residues. The CDR3 here is CASRLAGGHNEQYF. The CDR3 nucleotides read TGTGCCAGCAGACTAGCGGGAGGGCACAACGAGCAGTACTTC.

This chain uses TRBV2 with TRBJ1-5, with D uncertain. The CDR3 contains 13 residues. V shed 7 bases and J shed 2 bases, with 9 bases lying between them. The germline V gene encodes CDR1 SNHLY and CDR2 FYNNEI. The CDR3 here is CASTTEGNQPQHF. The CDR3 DNA reads as TGTGCCAGCACCACGGAGGGCAATCAGCCCCAGCATTTT.

The gene calls are TRBV5-4 and TRBJ1-1, with TRBD1 matching 7 bases. CDR1 and CDR2 (germline): SGHNT, YYREEE (reference sequence). The J segment lost 1 base and the V segment lost 4 bases, leaving 4 bases of the junction unmatched. The CDR3 runs to 14 residues. CDR3 protein: CASSPGQTNTEAFF. CDR3 sequence (DNA): TGTGCCAGCAGCCCGGGACAGACGAACACTGAAGCTTTCTTT.

This chain joins TRBV5-1 and TRBJ2-2; D is possibly TRBD2 (7 bases). CDR1 SGHRS and CDR2 YFSETQ come from the germline V gene. The CDR3 spans 15 residues. Trimming left V 9 bases short and J 7 bases short, with 22 bases between. In nucleotides, the CDR3 is TGCGCCATTCCCTTTCGGGGGGCGGGGTTCGGGGAGCTGTTTTTT. It encodes CAIPFRGAGFGELFF.

The chain couples TRBV27 to TRBJ2-7; 12 nucleotides align to TRBD1. Per the germline V gene, CDR1 is MNHEY and CDR2 is SMNVEV (reference sequence). V lost 4 bases, J lost 5 bases, and 6 bases stayed unmatched. This CDR3 is 15 amino acids long. CDR3 in DNA: TGTGCCAGCAGTTCGGGGACAGGGGGCAAAAACGAGCAGTACTTC. Translating gives CASSSGTGGKNEQYF.

The rearrangement joins TRBV5-1 to TRBJ2-1; TRBD2 might be the D (6 bases). CDR3 size: 14 residues. Germline assignment: CDR1 SGHRS and CDR2 YFSETQ. V was cut by 0 bases and J by 8 bases, with 12 bases left in between. The CDR3 spells CASSLGLEGDEQFF. The CDR3 DNA reads TGCGCCAGCAGCTTGGGACTAGAAGGCGATGAGCAGTTCTTC.

V gene TRBV5-6 combines with J gene TRBJ2-1; the D gene is possibly TRBD2 (5 bases). From germline, CDR1 is SGHDT and CDR2 YYEEEE. The CDR3 length is 13 residues. Trimming shortened V by 7 bases and J by 7 bases, and 15 bases separated the two germline ends. The CDR3 DNA follows: TGTGCCAGCGCAGGTCTAGCTTGGAATGAGCAGTTCTTC. Translation gives CASAGLAWNEQFF.

The CDR3 DNA reads as TGTGCCAGCAGTGAACGGGGACAGGTATCGGAAGAGCAGTACTTC. Residues: CASSERGQVSEEQYF. The gene calls are TRBV2 and TRBJ2-7; 8 bases match TRBD1. V shed 2 bases, J shed 7 bases, and the junction held 10 bases outside the gene matches. This CDR3 spans 15 amino acids. The V gene's germline CDR1 is SNHLY and CDR2 FYNNEI.

This clone was seen only once. This rearrangement joins TRBV2 to TRBJ2-1, with TRBD1 matching over 8 bases. V lost 4 bases, J lost 9 bases, and 11 bases stayed unmatched. CDR1 is SNHLY, CDR2 FYNNEI, per germline. CDR3 length equals 15 residues. The CDR3 here is CASSVTQGAGVEQFF. DNA for the CDR3: TGTGCCAGCAGTGTGACGCAGGGGGCAGGTGTTGAGCAGTTCTTC.

This clone was recorded a few times. This chain joins TRBV25-1 and TRBJ1-2, with D possibly being TRBD1 (5 bases). The CDR3 has 14 amino acids. V lost 3 bases and J 4 bases, leaving 12 bases between the germline ends. From germline, CDR1 is MGHDK and CDR2 SYGVNS. CDR3 loop: CASSDGHHPYGYTF. CDR3 bases: TGTGCCAGCAGTGATGGACACCACCCCTATGGCTACACCTTC.